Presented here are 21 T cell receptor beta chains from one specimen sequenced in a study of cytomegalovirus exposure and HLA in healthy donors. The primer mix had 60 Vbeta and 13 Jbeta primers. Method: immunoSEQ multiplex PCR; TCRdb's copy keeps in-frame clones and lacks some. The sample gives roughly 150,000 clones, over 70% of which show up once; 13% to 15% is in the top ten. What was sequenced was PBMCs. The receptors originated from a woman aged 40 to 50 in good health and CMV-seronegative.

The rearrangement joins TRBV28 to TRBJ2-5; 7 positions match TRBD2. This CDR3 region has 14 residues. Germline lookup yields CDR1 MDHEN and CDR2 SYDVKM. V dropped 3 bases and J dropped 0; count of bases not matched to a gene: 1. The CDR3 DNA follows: TGTGCCAGCAGTTTGGGAGGGAACCAAGAGACCCAGTACTTC. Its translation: CASSLGGNQETQYF.

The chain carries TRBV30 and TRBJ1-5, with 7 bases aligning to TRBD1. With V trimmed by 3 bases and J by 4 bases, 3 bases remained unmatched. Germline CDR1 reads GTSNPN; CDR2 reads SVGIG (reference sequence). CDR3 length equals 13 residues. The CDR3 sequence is CAWSGTVNQPQHF. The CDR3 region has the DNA TGTGCCTGGAGCGGGACAGTAAATCAGCCCCAGCATTTT.

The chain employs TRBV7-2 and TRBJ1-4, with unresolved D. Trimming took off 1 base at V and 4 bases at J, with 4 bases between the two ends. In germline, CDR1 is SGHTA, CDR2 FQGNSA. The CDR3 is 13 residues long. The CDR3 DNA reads TGTGCCAGCAGCTTAGGGCATAATGAAAAACTGTTTTTT. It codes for CASSLGHNEKLFF. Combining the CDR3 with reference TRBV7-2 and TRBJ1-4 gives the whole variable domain GAGVSQSPSNKVTEKGKDVELRCDPISGHTALYWYRQSLGQGLEFLIYFQGNSAPDKSGLPSDRFSAERTGGSVSTLTIQRTQQEDSAVYLCASSLGHNEKLFFGSGTQLSVL.

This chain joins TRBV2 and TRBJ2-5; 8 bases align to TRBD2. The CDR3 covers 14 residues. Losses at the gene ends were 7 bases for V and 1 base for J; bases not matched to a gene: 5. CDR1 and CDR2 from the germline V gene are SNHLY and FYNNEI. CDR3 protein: CASTASGLQETQYF. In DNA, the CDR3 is TGTGCCAGCACGGCTAGCGGGCTCCAAGAGACCCAGTACTTC.

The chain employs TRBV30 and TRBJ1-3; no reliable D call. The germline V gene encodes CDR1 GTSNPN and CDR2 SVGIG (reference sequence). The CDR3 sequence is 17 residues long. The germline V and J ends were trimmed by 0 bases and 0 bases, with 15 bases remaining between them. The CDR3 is CAWSVEGMGYSGNTIYF. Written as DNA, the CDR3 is TGTGCCTGGAGTGTAGAGGGTATGGGGTACTCTGGAAACACCATATATTTT.

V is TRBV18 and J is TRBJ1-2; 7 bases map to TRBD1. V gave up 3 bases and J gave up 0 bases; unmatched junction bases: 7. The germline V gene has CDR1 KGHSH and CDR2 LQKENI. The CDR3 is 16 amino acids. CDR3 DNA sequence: TGTGCCAGCTCACCTTGGGACAGAAATCCTAACTATGGCTACACCTTC. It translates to CASSPWDRNPNYGYTF.

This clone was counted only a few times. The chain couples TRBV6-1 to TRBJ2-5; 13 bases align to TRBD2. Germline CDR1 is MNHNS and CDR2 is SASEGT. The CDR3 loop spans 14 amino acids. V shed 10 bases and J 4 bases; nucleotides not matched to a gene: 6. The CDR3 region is CATRLAGGRETQYF. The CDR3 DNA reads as TGTGCCACCCGACTAGCGGGAGGAAGAGAGACCCAGTACTTC.

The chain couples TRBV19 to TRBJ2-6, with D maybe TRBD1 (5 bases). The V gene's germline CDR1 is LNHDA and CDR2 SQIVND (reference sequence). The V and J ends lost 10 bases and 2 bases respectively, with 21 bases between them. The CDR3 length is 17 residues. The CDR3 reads CATLAAGNNAGANVLTF. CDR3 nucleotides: TGTGCCACCCTCGCGGCAGGGAATAATGCTGGGGCCAACGTCCTGACTTTC.

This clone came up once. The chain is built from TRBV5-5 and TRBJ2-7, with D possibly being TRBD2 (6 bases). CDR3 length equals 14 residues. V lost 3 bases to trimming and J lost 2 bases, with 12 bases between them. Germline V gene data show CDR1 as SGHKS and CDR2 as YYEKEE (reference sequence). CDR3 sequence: CASSWGVGTYEQYF. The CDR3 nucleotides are TGTGCCAGCAGCTGGGGGGTGGGTACCTACGAGCAGTACTTC.

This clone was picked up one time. CDR3 region: CAISPRLAGEETQYF. DNA for the CDR3: TGTGCCATCAGCCCTCGACTAGCGGGGGAAGAGACCCAGTACTTC. The chain carries TRBV10-3 and TRBJ2-5; 12 nucleotides match TRBD2. Germline assignment: CDR1 ENHRY and CDR2 SYGVKD. This CDR3 is built from 15 residues. V lost 6 bases to trimming and J lost 3 bases; unmatched junction nucleotides: 5.

The CDR3 nucleotides read TGTGCCATCAGCGAGACAGGGGAAGGTCAGCCCCAGCATTTT. Protein product: CAISETGEGQPQHF. The rearrangement uses TRBV10-3 and TRBJ1-5, with 8 bases fitting TRBD1. Germline CDR1 is ENHRY and CDR2 is SYGVKD. CDR3 length: 14 amino acids. The V segment lost 6 bases and the J segment 6 bases; nucleotides outside the gene matches: 7.

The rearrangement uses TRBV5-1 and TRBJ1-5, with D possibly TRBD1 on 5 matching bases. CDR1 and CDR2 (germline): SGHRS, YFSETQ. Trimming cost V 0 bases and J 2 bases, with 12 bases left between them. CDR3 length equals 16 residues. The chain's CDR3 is CASSLDGGNGNQPQHF. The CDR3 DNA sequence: TGCGCCAGCAGCTTGGATGGGGGGAACGGCAATCAGCCCCAGCATTTT.

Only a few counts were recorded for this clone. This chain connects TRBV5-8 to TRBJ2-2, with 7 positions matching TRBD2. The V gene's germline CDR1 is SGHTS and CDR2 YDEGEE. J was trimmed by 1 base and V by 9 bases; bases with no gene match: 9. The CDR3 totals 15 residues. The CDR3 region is CATPPSGLNTGELFF. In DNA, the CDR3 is TGTGCCACTCCCCCTAGCGGCCTGAACACCGGGGAGCTGTTTTTT.

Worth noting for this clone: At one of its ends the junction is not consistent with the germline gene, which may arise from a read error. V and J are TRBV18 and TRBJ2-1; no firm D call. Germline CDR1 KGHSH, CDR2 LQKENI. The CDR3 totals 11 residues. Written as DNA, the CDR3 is TGTGCCAGCTCACCAGACAAGGAGCAGTTCTTC. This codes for CASSPDKEQFF. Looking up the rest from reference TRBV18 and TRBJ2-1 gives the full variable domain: NAGVMQNPRHLVRRRGQEARLRCSPMKGHSHVYWYRQLPEEGLKFMVYLQKENIIDESGMPKERFSAEFPKEGPSILRIQQVVRGDSAAYFCASSPDKEQFFGPGTRLTVL.

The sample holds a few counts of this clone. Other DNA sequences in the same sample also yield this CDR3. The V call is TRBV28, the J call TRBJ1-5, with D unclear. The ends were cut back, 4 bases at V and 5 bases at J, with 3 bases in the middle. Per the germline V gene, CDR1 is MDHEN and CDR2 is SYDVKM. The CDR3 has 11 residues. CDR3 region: CASSSDQPQHF. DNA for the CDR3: TGTGCCAGCAGTTCGGATCAGCCCCAGCATTTT. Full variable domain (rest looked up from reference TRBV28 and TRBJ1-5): DVKVTQSSRYLVKRTGEKVFLECVQDMDHENMFWYRQDPGLGLRLIYFSYDVKMKEKGDIPEGYSVSREKKERFSLILESASTNQTSMYLCASSSDQPQHFGDGTRLSIL.

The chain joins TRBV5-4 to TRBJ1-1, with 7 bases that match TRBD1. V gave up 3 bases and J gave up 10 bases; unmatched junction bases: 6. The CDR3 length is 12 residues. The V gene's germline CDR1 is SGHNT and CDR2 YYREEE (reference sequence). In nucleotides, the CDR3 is TGTGCCAGCAGCTACGACAGGGAGTTAGCTTTCTTT. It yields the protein CASSYDRELAFF.

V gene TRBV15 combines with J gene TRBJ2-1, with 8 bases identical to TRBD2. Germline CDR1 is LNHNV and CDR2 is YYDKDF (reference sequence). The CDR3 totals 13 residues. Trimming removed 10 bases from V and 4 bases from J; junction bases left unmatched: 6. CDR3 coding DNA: TGTGCCATTTCAGCGGGGGTTTACAATGAGCAGTTCTTC. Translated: CAISAGVYNEQFF.

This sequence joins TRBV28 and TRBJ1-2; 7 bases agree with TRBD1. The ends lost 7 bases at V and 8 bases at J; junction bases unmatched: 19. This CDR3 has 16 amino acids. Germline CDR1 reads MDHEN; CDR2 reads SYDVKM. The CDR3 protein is CASTEPRGPRSAGYTF. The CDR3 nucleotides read TGTGCCAGCACCGAACCTAGGGGGCCTCGGTCTGCGGGCTACACCTTC.

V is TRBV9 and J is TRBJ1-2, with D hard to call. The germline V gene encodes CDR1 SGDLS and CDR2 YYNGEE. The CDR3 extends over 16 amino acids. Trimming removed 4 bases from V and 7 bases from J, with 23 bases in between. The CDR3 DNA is TGTGCCAGCAGCTCGACCTCCGGGGTGGCAGTCATTGGCTACACCTTC. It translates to CASSSTSGVAVIGYTF.

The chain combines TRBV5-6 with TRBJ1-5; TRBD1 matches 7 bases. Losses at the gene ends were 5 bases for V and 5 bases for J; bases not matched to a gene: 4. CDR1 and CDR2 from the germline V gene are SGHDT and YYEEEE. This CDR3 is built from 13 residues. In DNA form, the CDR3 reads TGTGCCAGCAGTCGACAGGGCGATCAGCCCCAGCATTTT. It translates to CASSRQGDQPQHF.

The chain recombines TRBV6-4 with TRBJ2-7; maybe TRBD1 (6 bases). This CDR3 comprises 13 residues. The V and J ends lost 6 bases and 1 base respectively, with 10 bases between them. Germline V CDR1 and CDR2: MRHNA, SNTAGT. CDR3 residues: CASRPGQSYEQYF. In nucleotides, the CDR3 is TGTGCCAGCAGACCGGGACAATCCTACGAGCAGTACTTC.